The rows below give T cell receptor beta chains drawn from one sample of a study of T-cell memory formation after mild COVID-19. In TCRdb, the 5' RACE reads were re-called with MiXCR into one record per CDR3 protein. This sample has 250,000 or so distinct CDR3 sequences; around 17% occur once, and the top ten carry roughly 23%. The sample consisted of PBMCs or a T cell subset sorted from them (not recorded which). These receptors came from a man younger than 30 who had mild COVID-19 (a few samples of this study predate the infection). Cell type and time point are not known. Both conserved end residues are part of each CDR3. D genes are given only for firm matches. Clone size is shown for a subset of rows, as once, few, many or a class of expanded clone.

TRBV20-1	TRBJ2-1	TRBD2	.	TGCAGTGCCAAGGGACTAGCGGGGGGTAATGAGCAGTTCTTC	CSAKGLAGGNEQFF
TRBV5-1	TRBJ1-1	.	few	TGCGCCAGTGGGCCACGGATATCGAACACTGAAGCTTTCTTT	CASGPRISNTEAFF
TRBV29-1	TRBJ2-6	.	once	TGCAGCGTACGCGGGTCGGGCAGGACTGGCCCTGGGGCCAACGTCCTGACTTTC	CSVRGSGRTGPGANVLTF
TRBV23-1	TRBJ2-1	TRBD2	few	TGCGCCAGCAGTTTACTAGCGGGGGGGCCACTCAGTTCCTACAATGAGCAGTTCTTC	CASSLLAGGPLSSYNEQFF
TRBV6-2/TRBV6-3	TRBJ2-5	TRBD2	.	TGTGCCAGCAGTTACAGGAGCGGGGGGTACCAAGAGACCCAGTACTTC	CASSYRSGGYQETQYF
TRBV4-3	TRBJ1-1	.	.	TGCGCCAGCAGCCCCCTGGACTCGAACACTGAAGCTTTCTTT	CASSPLDSNTEAFF
TRBV28	TRBJ2-3	.	.	TGTGCCAGCAGTTTAGCGGGGATTGGGAAAACAGATACGCAGTATTTT	CASSLAGIGKTDTQYF
TRBV2	TRBJ2-5	TRBD1	.	TGTGCCAGCAGACCCCGACAGGGGCCGGAGACCCAGTACTTC	CASRPRQGPETQYF
TRBV12-3/TRBV12-4	TRBJ1-3	.	few	TGTGCCAGCAGTCAGGCACAGGCGTTCGGAAACACCATATATTTT	CASSQAQAFGNTIYF
TRBV10-2	TRBJ2-5	.	.	TGCGCCAGCAGTGATTGGGGGGCGTTAGCTGAGACCCAGTACTTC	CASSDWGALAETQYF
TRBV4-1	TRBJ2-1	.	.	TGCGCCAGCAGCCCCATGGAGGGCCAGGATCGCGTCTTC	CASSPMEGQDRVF
TRBV9	TRBJ1-3	.	few	TGTGCCAGCAGCGGGGGTTTGGGAAACACCATATATTTT	CASSGGLGNTIYF
TRBV12-3/TRBV12-4	TRBJ2-1	TRBD2	.	TGTGCCAGCAGTTTTTCTTCCCTTATAGCGGGCAATGAGCAGTTCTTC	CASSFSSLIAGNEQFF
TRBV7-2	TRBJ2-7	.	.	TGTGCCAGCAGCTTAGGTCGCAGCGAGCAGTACTTC	CASSLGRSEQYF
TRBV7-2	TRBJ1-5	TRBD1	.	TGTGCCAGCAGCTTTAGAGGGGGCGGAGGTCAGCCCCAGCATTTT	CASSFRGGGGQPQHF
TRBV4-1	TRBJ2-5	TRBD1	few	TGCGCCAGCAGCCAACCCCTGACAGGGGCCCGTCGGGAAGGGGAGACCCAGTACTTC	CASSQPLTGARREGETQYF
TRBV6-5	TRBJ2-5	TRBD2	many	TGTGCCAGCAGCTGGACTAGCCGCGGGGGAGAGACCCAGTACTTC	CASSWTSRGGETQYF
TRBV12-3/TRBV12-4	TRBJ1-1	.	.	TGTGCCTCTGGACGCGCTGAAGCTTTCTTT	CASGRAEAFF
TRBV4-3	TRBJ2-3	.	.	TGCGCCAGCAGCCAAGATGGGGGGTTCACAGATACGCAGTATTTT	CASSQDGGFTDTQYF
TRBV9	TRBJ1-1	TRBD1	.	TGTGCCAGCAGCGTCTCCGGGACAGGAGTCACTGAAGCTTTCTTT	CASSVSGTGVTEAFF
TRBV15	TRBJ2-2	.	few	TGTGCCACCAGCAGAGCGAACTCACCTTTCCCCCCCACCGGGGAGCTGTTTTTT	CATSRANSPFPPTGELFF
TRBV12-3/TRBV12-4	TRBJ2-2	.	once	TGTGCCAGCAGTGGCGCCAGCACCGGGGAGCTGTTTTTT	CASSGASTGELFF
TRBV18	TRBJ2-5	TRBD2	few	TGTGCCAGCTCTCCACGCCCCAGCGGGGGTAAAGAGACCCAGTACTTC	CASSPRPSGGKETQYF
TRBV6-2/TRBV6-3	TRBJ1-2	.	.	TGTGCCAGCAGTTACGAAAACGTCCGGGACTACACCTTC	CASSYENVRDYTF
TRBV12-5	TRBJ2-7	.	few	TGTGCTAGTGGACCTTCATTGCGCTACGAGCAGTACTTC	CASGPSLRYEQYF
TRBV10-3	TRBJ1-6	.	few	TGTGCCATCAGTGAATTAGAGAGAAGCTCCTATAATTCACCCCTCCACTTT	CAISELERSSYNSPLHF
TRBV12-3/TRBV12-4	TRBJ2-3	.	.	TGTGCCAGCAGTTTCCGGGCCCGGAGCGATACGCAGTATTTT	CASSFRARSDTQYF
TRBV6-5	TRBJ2-1	.	.	TGTGCCAGCAGACCACACCGGAGCTCCTACAATGAGCAGTTCTTC	CASRPHRSSYNEQFF
TRBV5-1	TRBJ1-3	.	few	TGCGCCAGCAGCTTGGAGGTCTCCTTTACGGGTCCTGGAAACACCATATATTTT	CASSLEVSFTGPGNTIYF
TRBV12-3/TRBV12-4	TRBJ1-6	.	few	TGTGCCAGCAGTTTACAGTCAGGCGTAAATTCACCCCTCCACTTT	CASSLQSGVNSPLHF
TRBV2	TRBJ1-2	.	.	TGTGCCAGCAGTTCCACAGGGATCTATGGCTACACCTTC	CASSSTGIYGYTF
TRBV7-2	TRBJ1-1	.	few	TGTGCCAGCACCCTGATGGGGGGGAACACTGAAGCTTTCTTT	CASTLMGGNTEAFF
TRBV5-1	TRBJ1-1	.	many	TGCGCCAGCAGCCAACAGGGCAGGAACACTGAAGCTTTCTTT	CASSQQGRNTEAFF
TRBV4-2	TRBJ1-1	.	few	TGTGCCAGCAGCCTGACCGGGGGTCGAGGCACTGAAGCTTTCTTT	CASSLTGGRGTEAFF
TRBV12-3/TRBV12-4	TRBJ2-2	.	.	TGTGCCAGCAGTAGGGGCGGGGAGCTGTTTTTT	CASSRGGELFF
TRBV7-2	TRBJ1-2	TRBD1	many	TGTGCCAGCAGTTACTCCCGGGACAGAGAAAAATTC	CASSYSRDREKF
TRBV18	TRBJ2-1	.	.	TGTGCCACCTCGCCCGCTGGAGGATACTACAATGAGCAGTTCTTC	CATSPAGGYYNEQFF